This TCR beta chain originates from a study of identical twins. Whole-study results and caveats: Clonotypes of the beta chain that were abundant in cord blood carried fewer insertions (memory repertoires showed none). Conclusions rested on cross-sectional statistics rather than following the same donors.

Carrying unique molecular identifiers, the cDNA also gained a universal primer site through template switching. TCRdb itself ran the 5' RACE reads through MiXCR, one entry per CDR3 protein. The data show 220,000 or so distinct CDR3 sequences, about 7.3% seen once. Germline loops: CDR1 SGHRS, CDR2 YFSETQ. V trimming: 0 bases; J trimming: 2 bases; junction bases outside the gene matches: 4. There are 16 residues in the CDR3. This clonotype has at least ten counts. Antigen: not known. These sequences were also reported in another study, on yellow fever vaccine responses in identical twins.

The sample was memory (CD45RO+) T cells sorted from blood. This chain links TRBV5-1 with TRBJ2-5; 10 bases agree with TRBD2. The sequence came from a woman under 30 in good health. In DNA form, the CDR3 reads TGCGCCAGCAGCTTGGCTGGGACTAGCGTACAAGAGACCCAGTACTTC. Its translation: CASSLAGTSVQETQYF.